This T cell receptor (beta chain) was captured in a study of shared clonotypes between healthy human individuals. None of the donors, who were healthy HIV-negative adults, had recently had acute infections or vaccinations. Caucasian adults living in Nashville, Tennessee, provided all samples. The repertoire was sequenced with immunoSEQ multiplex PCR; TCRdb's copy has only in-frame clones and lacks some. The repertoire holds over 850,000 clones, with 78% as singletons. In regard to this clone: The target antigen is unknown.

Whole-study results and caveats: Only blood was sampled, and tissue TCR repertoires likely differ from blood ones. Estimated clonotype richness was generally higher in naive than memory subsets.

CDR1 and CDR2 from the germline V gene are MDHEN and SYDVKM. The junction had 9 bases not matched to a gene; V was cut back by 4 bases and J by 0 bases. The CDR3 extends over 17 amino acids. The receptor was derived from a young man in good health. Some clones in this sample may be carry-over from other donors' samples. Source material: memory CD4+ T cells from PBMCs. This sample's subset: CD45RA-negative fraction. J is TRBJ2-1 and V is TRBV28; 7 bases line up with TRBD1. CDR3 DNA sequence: TGTGCCAGCAGTTCGTGGACCGGGACAGTCTCCTACAATGAGCAGTTCTTC. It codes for CASSSWTGTVSYNEQFF.